This TCR beta chain was identified during a study of T cell responses to AZD1222 COVID-19 vaccine (dated by TCRdb to the early 2020s). Looking at the study overall: AZD1222 recipients with second doses at about 4 weeks or about 12 weeks were pooled, because spike-specific TCR depth and breadth did not differ between schedules. TCR sequencing was performed for approximately 240 trial participants, of whom roughly 200 were given two doses of AZD1222 and about 25 were given two doses of MenACWY control vaccine. Trial participants were enrolled into age subgroups of 18-55, 56-69 and 70-plus years, which contained about 150, 28 and 57 TCR-sequenced participants, respectively.

Regarding this clone: Its antigen has not been determined. Base qualities are missing; no much larger clone stands one base away.

The sample's time point label, in plain terms: baseline before first vaccination. Vaccinee samples were obtained from the UK trials COV001 and COV002, which included a single-blind randomized controlled phase 2/3 trial of AZD1222 (ChAdOx1 nCoV-19) in healthy adults. Trial participant PBMC samples were collected at day 0 and day 28 after the second dose for TCRbeta chain sequencing. The CDR3 regions of human TCRbeta chains were analyzed by immunosequencing. From the authors' description of their analysis: Repertoire TCRs were matched against a reference library of SARS-CoV-2-specific TCRs generated with the MIRA antigen-specificity platform. Breadth was defined as the fraction of unique TCRs that were SARS-CoV-2-associated, and depth was defined as the fraction of total T cells that were SARS-CoV-2-associated. Each spike-specific TCR was assigned to its reactive spike region and to a CD4 or CD8 class using the MIRA data. Log10-transformed breadth and depth values were compared by one-way ANOVA with Sidak's multiple comparisons tests. TCRdb holds this immuneACCESS table with in-frame rearrangements only. Some clones are missing; in checked studies, unresolved V genes explain under half, and the rest has no known cause. That table supplies the V and J calls and clone size; D and trimming were determined from the DNA. The table for this sample lists about 120,000 clones; around nine tenths of them were counted only once. The ten largest account for about 12% of the sample.

The V and J ends are trimmed by 0 bases and 5 bases, leaving 11 bases between them. From the cysteine through the phenylalanine, the CDR3 covers 14 amino acids. The read is trimmed to its CDR3 DNA, 42 bases read in frame from base 1. CDR1 and CDR2 (SGHTS, YDEGEE) derive from the germline V gene. Overall study results and their limits: Conclusions about previously exposed vaccinees are limited because only five to seven AZD1222 recipients were SARS-CoV-2 seropositive at baseline. Because no samples from the day 14 peak response were available, repertoires could be characterized only after the peak T cell response. Most participants were white British and females outnumbered males, and the authors suggested that clonal diversity may have been underestimated. After two AZD1222 doses, both the breadth and the depth of spike-specific TCRs were significantly higher than at day 0 and than in MenACWY recipients. The vaccine-associated CD4 TCRs covered the entire spike protein, and the dominant responses fell in regions 160-218 and 743-854. Nearly half of unique spike-specific TCRs reportedly recognized epitopes outside regions mutated in the B.1.351 and B.1.1.7 variants. In the small 56-69-year group, the increase in depth fell short of significance, most likely because of low power.

The TCR was taken from an adult in good health. Sample: peripheral blood, taken on day 0 of AZD1222 vaccination. The rearrangement combines TRBV5-8 with TRBJ1-2, with no D gene named confidently. The CDR3 protein sequence reads: CASSLVRGGYGYTF. The nucleotide sequence reads TGTGCCAGCAGCTTGGTCCGCGGAGGGTATGGCTACACCTTC.